This paragraph covers one T cell receptor beta chain sequence. This sample stems from a study of blood T cell repertoires in COVID-19. V lost 3 bases and J lost 0; bases outside the gene matches: 13. CDR1 and CDR2 (germline): SEHNR, FQNEAQ (reference sequence). The CDR3 has 18 amino acids. Using immunoSEQ multiplex PCR, the repertoire was profiled, and TCRdb retains in-frame clones only, with some absent. The repertoire holds fewer than 35,000 clones, with 85% to 90% as singletons. V is TRBV7-9 and J is TRBJ2-7, with TRBD1 matching 8 bases. The receptor was isolated from a man aged 80 or over with acute or convalescent COVID-19. The sequencing input was peripheral blood. CDR3 nucleotides: TGTGCCAGCAGCTTTCCGCCGACAGGGGCCCGAAGCTCCTACGAGCAGTACTTC. Protein product: CASSFPPTGARSSYEQYF.